This TCR beta chain originates from a study of beta chain features in type 1 diabetes. This clone appeared a few times. This CDR3 is built from 16 residues. After removal of 3 bases from V and 1 base from J, the junction contained 3 bases not matched to a gene. CDR1 and CDR2 from the germline V gene are LGHNA and YNFKEQ. Sequencing targeted expressed TCRB transcripts, as all isolated RNA had been reverse transcribed. Some clones are missing from TCRdb's copy, which holds only in-frame ones; the method was immunoSEQ multiplex PCR. The sample has 350,000 to 450,000 clones, over 13% seen once; the top ten hold roughly 0.019%.

Sequences were obtained from naive CD4+ T cells from blood. The chain links TRBV4-2 to TRBJ2-3, with 11 bases fitting TRBD2. The source is a young woman in good health. The chain's CDR3 is CASSQDSGRGTDTQYF. In nucleotides, the CDR3 is TGTGCCAGCAGCCAGGATAGCGGGAGGGGCACAGATACGCAGTATTTT.